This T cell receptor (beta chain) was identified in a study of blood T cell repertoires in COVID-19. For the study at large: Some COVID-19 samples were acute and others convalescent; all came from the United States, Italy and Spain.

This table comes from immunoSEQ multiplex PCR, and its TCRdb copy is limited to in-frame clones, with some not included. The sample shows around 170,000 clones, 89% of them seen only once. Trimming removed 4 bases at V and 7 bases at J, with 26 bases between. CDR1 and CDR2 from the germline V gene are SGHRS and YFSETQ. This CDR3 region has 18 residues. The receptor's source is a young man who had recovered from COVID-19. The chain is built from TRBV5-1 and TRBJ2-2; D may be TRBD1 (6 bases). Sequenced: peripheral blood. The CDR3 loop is CASSLQGALTGGVGELFF. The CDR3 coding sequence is TGCGCCAGCAGCCTCCAAGGGGCTCTTACTGGGGGCGTCGGGGAGCTGTTTTTT.